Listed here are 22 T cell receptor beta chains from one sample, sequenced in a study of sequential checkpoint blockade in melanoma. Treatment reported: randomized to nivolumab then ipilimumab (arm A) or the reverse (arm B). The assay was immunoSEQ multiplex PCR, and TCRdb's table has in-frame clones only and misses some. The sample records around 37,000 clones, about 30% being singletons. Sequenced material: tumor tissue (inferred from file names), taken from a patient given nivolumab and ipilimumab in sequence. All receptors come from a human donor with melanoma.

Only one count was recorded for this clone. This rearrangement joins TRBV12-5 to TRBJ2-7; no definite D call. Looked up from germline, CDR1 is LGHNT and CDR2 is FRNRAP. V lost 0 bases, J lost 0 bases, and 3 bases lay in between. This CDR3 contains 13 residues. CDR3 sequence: CASGLVRSYEQYF. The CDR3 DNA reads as TGTGCTAGTGGTTTGGTACGCTCCTACGAGCAGTACTTC.

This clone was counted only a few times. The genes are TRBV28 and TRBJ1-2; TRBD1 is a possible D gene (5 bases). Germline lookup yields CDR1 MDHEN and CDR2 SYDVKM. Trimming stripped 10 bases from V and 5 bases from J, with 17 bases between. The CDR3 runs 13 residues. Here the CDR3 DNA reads TGTGCCACCCTGCTCGAGACAGAGTATGGCTACACCTTC. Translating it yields CATLLETEYGYTF.

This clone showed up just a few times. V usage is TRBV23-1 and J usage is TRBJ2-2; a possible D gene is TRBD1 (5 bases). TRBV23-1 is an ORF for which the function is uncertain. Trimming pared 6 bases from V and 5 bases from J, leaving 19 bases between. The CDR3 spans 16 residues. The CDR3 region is CASSQDVAGFTGELFF. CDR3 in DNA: TGCGCCAGCAGCCAAGATGTCGCAGGGTTTACCGGGGAGCTGTTTTTT.

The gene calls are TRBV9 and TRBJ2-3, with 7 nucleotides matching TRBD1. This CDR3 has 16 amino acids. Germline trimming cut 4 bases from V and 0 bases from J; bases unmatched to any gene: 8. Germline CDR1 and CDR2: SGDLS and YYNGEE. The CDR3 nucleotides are TGTGCCAGCAGCCAAACCCCGGGACAGAGCACAGATACGCAGTATTTT. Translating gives CASSQTPGQSTDTQYF.

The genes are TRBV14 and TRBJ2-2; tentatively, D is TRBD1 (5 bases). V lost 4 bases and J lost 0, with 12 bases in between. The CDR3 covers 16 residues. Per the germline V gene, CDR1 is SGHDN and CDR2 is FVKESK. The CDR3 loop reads CASSLQGYANTGELFF. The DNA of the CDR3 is TGTGCCAGCAGCCTGCAGGGATACGCGAACACCGGGGAGCTGTTTTTT.

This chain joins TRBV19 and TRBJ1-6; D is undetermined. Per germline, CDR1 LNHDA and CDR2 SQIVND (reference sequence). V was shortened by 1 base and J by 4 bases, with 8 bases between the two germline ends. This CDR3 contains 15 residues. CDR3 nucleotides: TGTGCCAGTAGTATAGCCACAGATTATAATTCACCCCTCCACTTT. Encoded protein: CASSIATDYNSPLHF.

CDR3 residues: CASSRGKNEQFF. The CDR3 bases are TGTGCCAGTAGTAGAGGGAAAAATGAGCAGTTCTTC. V usage is TRBV19 and J usage is TRBJ2-1, with D possibly being TRBD2 (5 bases). Looked up from germline, CDR1 is LNHDA and CDR2 is SQIVND (reference sequence). CDR3 length equals 12 residues. Trimming stripped 4 bases from V and 7 bases from J, with 8 bases between. Full variable domain (remainder filled in from reference TRBV19 and TRBJ2-1): DGGITQSPKYLFRKEGQNVTLSCEQNLNHDAMYWYRQDPGQGLRLIYYSQIVNDFQKGDIAEGYSVSREKKESFPLTVTSAQKNPTAFYLCASSRGKNEQFFGPGTRLTVL.

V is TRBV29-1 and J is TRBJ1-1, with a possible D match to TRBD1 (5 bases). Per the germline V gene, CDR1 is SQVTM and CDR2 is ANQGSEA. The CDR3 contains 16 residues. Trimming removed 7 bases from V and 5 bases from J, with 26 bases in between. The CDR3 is CSGGPEERGYVTEAFF. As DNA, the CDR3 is TGCAGCGGAGGCCCGGAGGAGAGGGGTTATGTAACTGAAGCTTTCTTT.

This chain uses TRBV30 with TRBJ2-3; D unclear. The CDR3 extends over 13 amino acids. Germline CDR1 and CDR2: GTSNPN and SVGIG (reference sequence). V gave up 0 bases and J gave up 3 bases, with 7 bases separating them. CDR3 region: CAWSVLRTDTQYF. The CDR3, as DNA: TGTGCCTGGAGTGTACTGCGGACAGATACGCAGTATTTT.

CDR3 residues: CAISESDGGREPQHF. For the CDR3, the DNA is TGTGCCATCAGTGAGTCGGACGGCGGGAGGGAGCCCCAGCATTTT. V and J are TRBV10-3 and TRBJ1-5; unclear D gene. Germline assignment: CDR1 ENHRY and CDR2 SYGVKD. The CDR3 runs 15 residues. With 0 bases removed from V and 8 bases from J, the gap between germline ends came to 14 bases.

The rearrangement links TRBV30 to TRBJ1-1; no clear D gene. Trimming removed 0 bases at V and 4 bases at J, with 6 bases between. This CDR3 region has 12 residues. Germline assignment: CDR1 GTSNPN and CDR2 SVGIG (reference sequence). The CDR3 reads CAWSVRITEAFF. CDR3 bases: TGTGCCTGGAGTGTAAGAATCACTGAAGCTTTCTTT.

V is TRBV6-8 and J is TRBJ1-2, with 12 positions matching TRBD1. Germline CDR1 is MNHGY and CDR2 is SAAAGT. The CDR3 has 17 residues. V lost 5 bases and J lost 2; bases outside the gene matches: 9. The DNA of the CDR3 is TGTGCCAGCAGTCCCGGGACAGGGGGCAAAGGGAACTATGGCTACACCTTC. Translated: CASSPGTGGKGNYGYTF.

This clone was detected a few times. The CDR3 protein is CASSEGSGRDEQFF. CDR3 in DNA: TGTGCCAGCAGCGAGGGGAGCGGGAGGGATGAGCAGTTCTTC. This chain joins TRBV6-8 and TRBJ2-1, with 10 bases that match TRBD2. The CDR3 has 14 amino acids. The germline CDR1 and CDR2 sequences are MNHGY and SAAAGT. V lost 6 bases, J lost 8 bases, and 7 bases stayed unmatched.

The CDR3 sequence is CASSLSGREYTYNEQFF. Here the CDR3 DNA reads TGTGCCAGCAGCTTATCAGGGCGGGAGTACACCTACAATGAGCAGTTCTTC. The chain combines TRBV11-3 with TRBJ2-1, with 7 bases fitting TRBD2. The CDR3 sequence is 17 residues long. Unmatched junction bases numbered 9, after V lost 2 bases and J lost 2 bases. CDR1 and CDR2 from the germline V gene are SGHNT and YENEEA.

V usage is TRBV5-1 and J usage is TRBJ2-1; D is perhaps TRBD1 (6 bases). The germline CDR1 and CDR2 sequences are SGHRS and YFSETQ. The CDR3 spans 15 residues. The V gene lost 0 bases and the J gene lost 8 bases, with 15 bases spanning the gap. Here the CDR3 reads CASSLAQGRRDEQFF. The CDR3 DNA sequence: TGCGCCAGCAGCTTGGCACAGGGCCGGCGCGATGAGCAGTTCTTC.

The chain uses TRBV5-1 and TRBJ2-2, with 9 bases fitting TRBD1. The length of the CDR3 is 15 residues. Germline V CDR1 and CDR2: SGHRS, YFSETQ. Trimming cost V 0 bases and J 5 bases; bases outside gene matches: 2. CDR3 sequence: CASSLAGQGTGELFF. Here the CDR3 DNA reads TGCGCCAGCAGCTTGGCCGGACAGGGGACCGGGGAGCTGTTTTTT. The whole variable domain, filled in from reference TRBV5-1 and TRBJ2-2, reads KAGVTQTPRYLIKTRGQQVTLSCSPISGHRSVSWYQQTPGQGLQFLFEYFSETQRNKGNFPGRFSGRQFSNSRSEMNVSTLELGDSALYLCASSLAGQGTGELFFGEGSRLTVL.

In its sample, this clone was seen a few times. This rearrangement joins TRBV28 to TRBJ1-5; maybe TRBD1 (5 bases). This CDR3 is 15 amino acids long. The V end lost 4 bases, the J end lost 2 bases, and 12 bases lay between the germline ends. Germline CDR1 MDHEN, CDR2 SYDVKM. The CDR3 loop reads CASSSKVGGNQPQHF. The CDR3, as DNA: TGTGCCAGCAGTTCAAAGGTGGGGGGCAATCAGCCCCAGCATTTT.

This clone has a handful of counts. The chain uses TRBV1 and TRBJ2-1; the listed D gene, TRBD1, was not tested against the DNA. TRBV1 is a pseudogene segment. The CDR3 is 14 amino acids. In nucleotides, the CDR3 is TGCGCCAGCAGCCGATCCTACAGGGAGAATGAGCAGTTCTTC. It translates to CASSRSYRENEQFF.

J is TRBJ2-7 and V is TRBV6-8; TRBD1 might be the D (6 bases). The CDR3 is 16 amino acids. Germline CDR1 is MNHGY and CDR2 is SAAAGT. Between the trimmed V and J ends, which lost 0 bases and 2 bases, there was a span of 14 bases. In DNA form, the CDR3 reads TGTGCCAGCAGTTACTCGCAGGGGATTAAAACCTACGAGCAGTACTTC. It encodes CASSYSQGIKTYEQYF.

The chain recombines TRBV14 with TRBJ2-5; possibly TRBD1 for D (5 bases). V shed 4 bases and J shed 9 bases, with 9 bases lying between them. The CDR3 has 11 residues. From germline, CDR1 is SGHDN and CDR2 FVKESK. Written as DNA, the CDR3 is TGTGCCAGCAGCCTAACAGGTGCCCAGTACTTC. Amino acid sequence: CASSLTGAQYF.

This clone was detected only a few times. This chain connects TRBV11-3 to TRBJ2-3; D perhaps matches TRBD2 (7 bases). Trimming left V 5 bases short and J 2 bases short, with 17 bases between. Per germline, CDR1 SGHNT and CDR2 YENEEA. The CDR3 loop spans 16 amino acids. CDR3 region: CASSPRGAGTTDTQYF. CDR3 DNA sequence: TGTGCCAGCAGCCCACGGGGGGCGGGAACCACAGATACGCAGTATTTT.

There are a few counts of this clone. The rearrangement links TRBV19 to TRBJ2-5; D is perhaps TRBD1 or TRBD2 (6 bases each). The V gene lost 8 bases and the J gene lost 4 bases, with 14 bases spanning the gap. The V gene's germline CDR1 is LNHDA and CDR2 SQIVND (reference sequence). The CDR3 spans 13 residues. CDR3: CASGREGGETQYF. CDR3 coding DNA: TGTGCCAGTGGACGAGAGGGGGGAGAGACCCAGTACTTC.